Below, 6 T cell receptor beta chains from the same sample are listed, as sequenced in a study of cytomegalovirus exposure and HLA in healthy donors. The study ran its PCR with 60 Vbeta and 13 Jbeta primers. TCRdb keeps only in-frame clones here, not all; method: immunoSEQ multiplex PCR. The sample has 140,000 to 150,000 clones; roughly 66% are singletons. What was sequenced was PBMCs. The receptors were gathered from a woman aged 60-75 years in good health and CMV-seronegative.

The J gene is TRBJ2-2, the V gene TRBV15; 9 bases are a match to TRBD2. The V gene end was trimmed by 0 bases and the J gene end by 1 base; junction bases not matched to a gene: 3. Germline CDR1 and CDR2: LNHNV and YYDKDF (reference sequence). The CDR3 extends over 17 amino acids. In DNA form, the CDR3 reads TGTGCCACCAGCAGAGATAAACTAGCGGGGAACACCGGGGAGCTGTTTTTT. Protein product: CATSRDKLAGNTGELFF.

V is TRBV28 and J is TRBJ2-7; 12 nucleotides align to TRBD2. The V gene's germline CDR1 is MDHEN and CDR2 SYDVKM. This CDR3 is 16 amino acids long. The V gene end was trimmed by 8 bases and the J gene end by 6 bases; junction bases not matched to a gene: 14. The DNA for the CDR3 is TGTGCCAGCCGCCCTAGCGGGAGGGCTTTAGTGGTCGAGCAGTACTTC. Translating it yields CASRPSGRALVVEQYF.

The chain combines TRBV2 with TRBJ2-7, with 8 bases aligning to TRBD2. The CDR3 runs 16 residues. Germline V lookup: CDR1 SNHLY, CDR2 FYNNEI. Trimming cost V 0 bases and J 0 bases; bases outside gene matches: 4. The CDR3 sequence is CASSEAGGGSSYEQYF. The CDR3 DNA sequence: TGTGCCAGCAGTGAAGCGGGCGGGGGGAGCTCCTACGAGCAGTACTTC.

V gene TRBV11-2 combines with J gene TRBJ2-7; 8 bases agree with TRBD2. The junction had 7 bases not matched to a gene; V was cut back by 0 bases and J by 0 bases. Germline-derived CDR1 and CDR2 are SGHAT and FQNNGV. The CDR3 is 17 residues long. The CDR3 region is CASSLDPGGVSSYEQYF. Here the CDR3 DNA reads TGTGCCAGCAGCTTAGATCCGGGAGGGGTCAGCTCCTACGAGCAGTACTTC. The full variable domain, completed using reference TRBV11-2 and TRBJ2-7, is EAGVAQSPRYKIIEKRQSVAFWCNPISGHATLYWYQQILGQGPKLLIQFQNNGVVDDSQLPKDRFSAERLKGVDSTLKIQPAKLEDSAVYLCASSLDPGGVSSYEQYFGPGTRLTVT.

The chain employs TRBV2 and TRBJ2-5, with D possibly TRBD2 on 5 matching bases. Trimming shortened V by 4 bases and J by 5 bases, and 14 bases separated the two germline ends. CDR1 and CDR2 from the germline V gene are SNHLY and FYNNEI. The CDR3 extends over 14 amino acids. This CDR3 reads CASSVPGSPETQYF. The CDR3 DNA sequence: TGTGCCAGCAGTGTACCGGGAAGTCCGGAGACCCAGTACTTC.

V usage is TRBV18 and J usage is TRBJ2-1; D perhaps matches TRBD2 (6 bases). Germline V gene data show CDR1 as KGHSH and CDR2 as LQKENI. The V and J ends lost 2 bases and 4 bases respectively, with 12 bases between them. The CDR3 runs 15 residues. The DNA of the CDR3 is TGTGCCAGCTCACCAAGCACGCGGGAATACAATGAGCAGTTCTTC. Translating it yields CASSPSTREYNEQFF.